The 22 T cell receptor beta chains below come from one sample, sequenced in a study of blood T cell repertoires in COVID-19. TCRdb's copy holds only in-frame clones and misses some; the assay was immunoSEQ multiplex PCR. The repertoire has about 170,000 clones, around 90% of them found once; the top ten carry around 2.1%. The source material was peripheral blood. Receptors originate from a man aged 45-65 years who had recovered from COVID-19.

This chain uses TRBV11-3 with TRBJ2-7, with D perhaps matching TRBD2 (5 bases). With 6 bases removed from V and 2 bases from J, the gap between germline ends came to 8 bases. This CDR3 has 12 residues. Per germline, CDR1 SGHNT and CDR2 YENEEA. The CDR3 reads CASSEGPYEQYF. The CDR3 DNA reads TGTGCCAGCAGTGAGGGCCCCTACGAGCAGTACTTC.

The chain employs TRBV5-1 and TRBJ2-5, with TRBD1 matching 9 bases. The trim removed 4 bases at V and 5 bases at J, leaving 9 bases unmatched. The CDR3 sequence is 15 residues long. Germline loops: CDR1 SGHRS, CDR2 YFSETQ. The CDR3 region has the DNA TGCGCCAGCAGCCCCACAGGGGGCGCAGGGGAGACCCAGTACTTC. Its protein is CASSPTGGAGETQYF.

The rearrangement links TRBV29-1 to TRBJ2-7, with TRBD1 matching over 9 bases. V trimming: 6 bases; J trimming: 3 bases; junction bases outside the gene matches: 3. Per germline, CDR1 SQVTM and CDR2 ANQGSEA. This CDR3 is built from 12 residues. CDR3 residues: CSVVTGGYEQYF. In nucleotides, the CDR3 is TGCAGCGTCGTGACAGGGGGCTACGAGCAGTACTTC.

The V and J genes are TRBV6-2 or TRBV6-3 and TRBJ1-1; TRBD1 might be the D (5 bases). Trimming removed 2 bases at V and 7 bases at J, with 8 bases between. The CDR3 has 12 amino acids. Germline CDR1 is MNHEY and CDR2 is SVGEGT. The CDR3 nucleotides read TGTGCCAGCAGTTACGGGACTCTTGAAGCTTTCTTT. Its translation: CASSYGTLEAFF.

The chain has TRBV4-1 and TRBJ2-3; 7 bases align to TRBD1. This CDR3 is 17 amino acids long. The ends lost 2 bases at V and 4 bases at J; junction bases unmatched: 12. The V gene's germline CDR1 is MGHRA and CDR2 YSYEKL. This chain's CDR3 is CASSQPFSRDRPDTQYF. The CDR3 region has the DNA TGCGCCAGCAGCCAACCCTTCTCCCGGGACAGACCAGATACGCAGTATTTT.

This clone was recorded only once. This rearrangement joins TRBV27 to TRBJ1-4, with D possibly matching TRBD1 (5 bases). The length of the CDR3 is 18 residues. The germline gives CDR1 MNHEY, CDR2 SMNVEV (reference sequence). Trimming cost V 2 bases and J 0 bases, with 16 bases left between them. The CDR3 sequence: CASSLRGGRVATNEKLFF. The CDR3 DNA reads TGTGCCAGCAGTTTAAGGGGCGGACGAGTTGCAACTAATGAAAAACTGTTTTTT. The entire variable domain, with the rest obtained from reference TRBV27 and TRBJ1-4, is as follows: EAQVTQNPRYLITVTGKKLTVTCSQNMNHEYMSWYRQDPGLGLRQIYYSMNVEVTDKGDVPEGYKVSRKEKRNFPLILESPSPNQTSLYFCASSLRGGRVATNEKLFFGSGTQLSVL.

The chain links TRBV14 to TRBJ2-1, with 11 bases matching TRBD2. Germline CDR1 SGHDN, CDR2 FVKESK. With 5 bases clipped from V and 3 bases from J, the junction kept 18 bases outside the gene matches. The CDR3 contains 20 residues. Written as DNA, the CDR3 is TGTGCCAGCAGCGCTCGGACAGCCGTAGCGGGAGGGCCCCTCTACAATGAGCAGTTCTTC. It translates to CASSARTAVAGGPLYNEQFF.

The gene calls are TRBV2 and TRBJ1-2; 11 positions match TRBD1. The CDR3 length is 14 residues. With V trimmed by 7 bases and J by 8 bases, 9 bases remained unmatched. Germline V CDR1 and CDR2: SNHLY, FYNNEI. CDR3 sequence reads: CASTRGQGASGYTF. The CDR3 coding sequence is TGTGCCAGCACCCGCGGACAGGGGGCTTCCGGCTACACCTTC.

The V and J genes are TRBV7-6 and TRBJ1-1; no clear D. The V and J ends lost 4 bases and 1 base respectively, with 16 bases between them. The length of the CDR3 is 16 residues. Germline CDR1 SGHVS, CDR2 FNYEAQ. The DNA of the CDR3 is TGTGCCAGCAGCTCAAGGACGGGGTGGGGGAACACTGAAGCTTTCTTT. Translated: CASSSRTGWGNTEAFF.

V and J are TRBV7-2 and TRBJ2-7; weak D call: TRBD2 (6 bases). Germline V gene data show CDR1 as SGHTA and CDR2 as FQGNSA. V lost 2 bases to trimming and J lost 6 bases, with 23 bases between them. The CDR3 consists of 17 residues. The CDR3 DNA follows: TGTGCCAGCAGCTTAAGAAGTATCCCTAGCGTCCCTTCCGAGCAGTACTTC. This gives the protein CASSLRSIPSVPSEQYF.

V usage is TRBV21-1 and J usage is TRBJ2-7; the listed D gene, TRBD2, was not tested against the DNA. TRBV21-1 represents a pseudogene. The CDR3 covers 14 residues. The CDR3 DNA reads as TGTGCCAGCATCACTAGAAAAGGCTCCTACGAGCAGTACTTC. It specifies CASITRKGSYEQYF.

The chain is built from TRBV11-3 and TRBJ2-2, with D possibly being TRBD1 (6 bases). The CDR3 runs to 16 residues. Trimming removed 5 bases at V and 2 bases at J, with 15 bases between. Germline CDR1 and CDR2: SGHNT and YENEEA. DNA for the CDR3: TGTGCCAGCAGCCCACGCTCAGGGGCTAACACCGGGGAGCTGTTTTTT. The encoded protein is CASSPRSGANTGELFF.

This clone was seen just once. The chain links TRBV2 to TRBJ1-2, with 10 bases lining up with TRBD1. The ends lost 7 bases at V and 2 bases at J; junction bases unmatched: 4. The CDR3 totals 14 residues. Germline V lookup: CDR1 SNHLY, CDR2 FYNNEI. DNA for the CDR3: TGTGCCAGCACCCGACAGGGGGCGAACTATGGCTACACCTTC. Amino acids: CASTRQGANYGYTF. The whole variable domain, remainder taken from reference TRBV2 and TRBJ1-2, is EPEVTQTPSHQVTQMGQEVILRCVPISNHLYFYWYRQILGQKVEFLVSFYNNEISEKSEIFDDQFSVERPDGSNFTLKIRSTKLEDSAMYFCASTRQGANYGYTFGSGTRLTVV.

This clone appeared a few times. The chain employs TRBV4-1 and TRBJ2-1, with TRBD2 as a possible D gene (5 bases). The CDR3 consists of 15 residues. V lost 0 bases and J lost 8, with 14 bases in between. Looked up from germline, CDR1 is MGHRA and CDR2 is YSYEKL. The CDR3 is CASSQDMTGWDEQFF. Written as DNA, the CDR3 is TGCGCCAGCAGCCAAGATATGACGGGATGGGATGAGCAGTTCTTC.

This clone was observed a handful of times. V and J are TRBV6-5 and TRBJ1-5, with 9 positions matching TRBD1. Unmatched junction bases numbered 4, after V lost 4 bases and J lost 3 bases. Germline V gives CDR1 MNHEY, CDR2 SVGAGI. CDR3 length: 15 amino acids. The CDR3 loop reads CASSWTGANNQPQHF. In DNA form, the CDR3 reads TGTGCCAGCAGTTGGACAGGGGCTAACAATCAGCCCCAGCATTTT.

The rearrangement links TRBV11-2 to TRBJ2-7; 8 bases match TRBD2. Germline assignment: CDR1 SGHAT and CDR2 FQNNGV. The V and J ends lost 3 bases and 3 bases, in that order; junction bases with no gene match: 4. The CDR3 contains 14 residues. CDR3 DNA: TGTGCCAGCAGCTTCGGAACTAGCGGCTACGAGCAGTACTTC. Its translation: CASSFGTSGYEQYF.

The table lists this clone with a count of one. The V and J genes are TRBV18 and TRBJ1-1, with D tentatively TRBD1 (5 bases). The CDR3 runs 13 residues. From germline, CDR1 is KGHSH and CDR2 LQKENI. V was shortened by 4 bases and J by 5 bases, with 11 bases between the two germline ends. The CDR3 loop reads CASSRTGETEAFF. CDR3 DNA: TGTGCCAGCTCACGAACGGGGGAGACTGAAGCTTTCTTT. Combining the CDR3 with reference TRBV18 and TRBJ1-1 gives the whole variable domain NAGVMQNPRHLVRRRGQEARLRCSPMKGHSHVYWYRQLPEEGLKFMVYLQKENIIDESGMPKERFSAEFPKEGPSILRIQQVVRGDSAAYFCASSRTGETEAFFGQGTRLTVV.

V gene TRBV29-1 combines with J gene TRBJ2-7; D possibly corresponds to TRBD2 (6 bases). This CDR3 has 16 residues. V was cut by 4 bases and J by 2 bases, with 21 bases left in between. Per germline, CDR1 SQVTM and CDR2 ANQGSEA. As DNA, the CDR3 is TGCAGCGTTGCAGAAATGAGGACTACGGGAACCTACGAGCAGTACTTC. Residues: CSVAEMRTTGTYEQYF.

CDR3 protein: CAWRRDRGRNTIYF. The DNA for the CDR3 is TGTGCCTGGAGGAGGGACAGGGGAAGAAACACCATATATTTT. The V and J genes are TRBV30 and TRBJ1-3, with 10 bases identical to TRBD1. The germline gives CDR1 GTSNPN, CDR2 SVGIG (reference sequence). V lost 3 bases and J lost 5; bases outside the gene matches: 4. CDR3 length equals 14 residues.

The table lists this clone with a count of one. CDR3 in amino acids: CASSHTGSNQPQHF. CDR3 in DNA: TGTGCCAGCAGCCATACAGGTTCCAATCAGCCCCAGCATTTT. The chain couples TRBV6-5 to TRBJ1-5; the D gene is possibly TRBD1 (5 bases). Germline values: CDR1 MNHEY, CDR2 SVGAGI. The CDR3 runs 14 residues. V dropped 6 bases and J dropped 3 bases, with 12 bases sitting between them.

The chain links TRBV6-1 to TRBJ2-3; 8 bases fit TRBD2. Germline CDR1 reads MNHNS; CDR2 reads SASEGT. With V trimmed by 4 bases and J by 2 bases, 5 bases remained unmatched. The CDR3 runs to 15 residues. This CDR3 is CASSGAGAVTDTQYF. Written as DNA, the CDR3 is TGTGCCAGCAGTGGAGCGGGGGCCGTCACAGATACGCAGTATTTT.

V is TRBV5-8 and J is TRBJ2-5; tentative D call: TRBD2 (5 bases). Trimming cost V 10 bases and J 2 bases, with 21 bases left between them. The CDR3 length is 15 residues. In germline, CDR1 is SGHTS, CDR2 YDEGEE. CDR3 in DNA: TGTGCCTTATCCCCGGAGGCGGCACGACAAGAGACCCAGTACTTC. This sequence encodes CALSPEAARQETQYF. The variable domain in full, with the rest retrieved from reference TRBV5-8 and TRBJ2-5, is EAGVTQSPTHLIKTRGQQATLRCSPISGHTSVYWYQQALGLGLQFLLWYDEGEERNRGNFPPRFSGRQFPNYSSELNVNALELEDSALYLCALSPEAARQETQYFGPGTRLLVL.